Following are 10 T cell receptor beta chains from one sample sequenced in a study of shared clonotypes between healthy human individuals. The repertoire was sequenced with immunoSEQ multiplex PCR; TCRdb's copy has only in-frame clones and lacks some. The table has 170,000 or so clones, about 66% seen once; the top ten hold less than 11%. Sequencing was carried out using memory CD4+ T cells sorted from blood. As for subset: CD45RA-negative fraction. These receptors all stem from a man aged 25-45 years in good health.

This clone is a singleton in its sample. The gene calls are TRBV18 and TRBJ2-2; 8 bases are shared with TRBD2. Trimming removed 3 bases from V and 3 bases from J; junction bases left unmatched: 6. There are 16 residues in the CDR3. CDR1 and CDR2 (germline): KGHSH, LQKENI. The CDR3 coding sequence is TGTGCCAGCTCACCGGTTCCGGGAGGGGACACCGGGGAGCTGTTTTTT. Protein product: CASSPVPGGDTGELFF.

This clone was recorded a few times. This chain uses TRBV5-1 with TRBJ2-5; D uncertain. The CDR3 is 13 amino acids. Germline loops: CDR1 SGHRS, CDR2 YFSETQ. The V end lost 2 bases, the J end lost 2 bases, and 7 bases lay between the germline ends. The CDR3 is CASSFDNQETQYF. CDR3 DNA: TGCGCCAGCAGCTTTGACAATCAAGAGACCCAGTACTTC.

V and J are TRBV7-2 and TRBJ2-2; D gene ambiguous. CDR3 length: 15 amino acids. The V end was cut by 3 bases, the J end by 1 base, with 9 bases between. Germline V gene data show CDR1 as SGHTA and CDR2 as FQGNSA. This CDR3 reads CASSLNGLNTGELFF. CDR3 bases: TGTGCCAGCAGCTTGAACGGATTGAACACCGGGGAGCTGTTTTTT.

The count of this clone is one. V usage is TRBV6-5 and J usage is TRBJ2-1, with 13 bases matching TRBD2. Germline CDR1 and CDR2: MNHEY and SVGAGI. This CDR3 has 14 residues. V lost 4 bases and J lost 15; bases outside the gene matches: 9. CDR3 in amino acids: CASSSLAGGPDRFF. DNA for the CDR3: TGTGCCAGCAGTTCACTAGCGGGAGGGCCGGACCGGTTCTTC.

This clone was counted many times. The CDR3 here is CASSLGGLAGGPTYNEQFF. For the CDR3, the DNA is TGCGCCAGCAGCTTGGGGGGCCTAGCGGGAGGGCCCACCTACAATGAGCAGTTCTTC. The V and J genes are TRBV5-1 and TRBJ2-1; 12 nucleotides agree with TRBD2. The CDR3 covers 19 residues. The V and J ends lost 0 bases and 2 bases, in that order; junction bases with no gene match: 9. Per the germline V gene, CDR1 is SGHRS and CDR2 is YFSETQ.

This clone was seen a single time. The V and J genes are TRBV9 and TRBJ2-3; D gene unclear. Germline CDR1 SGDLS, CDR2 YYNGEE. With 5 bases removed from V and 3 bases from J, the gap between germline ends came to 7 bases. The CDR3 contains 12 residues. The DNA of the CDR3 is TGTGCCAGCAGTAAAGGGACAGATACGCAGTATTTT. It encodes CASSKGTDTQYF.

The chain recombines TRBV7-4 with TRBJ2-6; no clear D. Looked up from germline, CDR1 is SGHVT and CDR2 is SQSDAQ. The CDR3 extends over 16 amino acids. V gave up 7 bases and J gave up 0 bases, with 13 bases separating them. CDR3: CASTRSAGSGANVLTF. The CDR3 nucleotides are TGTGCCAGCACCAGGTCGGCAGGCTCTGGGGCCAACGTCCTGACTTTC.

This chain uses TRBV11-2 with TRBJ2-1, with TRBD2 matching over 10 bases. In germline, CDR1 is SGHAT, CDR2 FQNNGV. V lost 3 bases to trimming and J lost 5 bases; unmatched junction nucleotides: 4. This CDR3 has 15 amino acids. In DNA, the CDR3 is TGTGCCAGCAGCTTTGGACTAGCGGACGACAATGAGCAGTTCTTC. The encoded protein is CASSFGLADDNEQFF. Combining the CDR3 with reference TRBV11-2 and TRBJ2-1 gives the whole variable domain EAGVAQSPRYKIIEKRQSVAFWCNPISGHATLYWYQQILGQGPKLLIQFQNNGVVDDSQLPKDRFSAERLKGVDSTLKIQPAKLEDSAVYLCASSFGLADDNEQFFGPGTRLTVL.

The CDR3 DNA is TGTGCCAGCTCACAAAATGCGTTTGAAGCTTTCTTT. It encodes CASSQNAFEAFF. The chain links TRBV18 to TRBJ1-1; D is unclear. The germline V and J ends were trimmed by 4 bases and 7 bases, with 10 bases remaining between them. The CDR3 runs to 12 residues. From germline, CDR1 is KGHSH and CDR2 LQKENI.

Regarding this clone: This could be a read error, since a much larger clone is one nucleotide away. V and J are TRBV18 and TRBJ2-7; maybe TRBD2 (6 bases). Germline loops: CDR1 KGHSH, CDR2 LQKENI. V was clipped by 3 bases and J by 6 bases, with 18 bases between them. This CDR3 region has 15 residues. The CDR3 nucleotides are TGTGCCAGCTCACCGCCCAGCAGGAGGGCCCGCGAGCAGTACTTC. Translating it yields CASSPPSRRAREQYF.